Listed below are T cell receptor beta chains from one sample, sequenced in a study of blood T cell repertoires in COVID-19. Assay: immunoSEQ multiplex PCR; the TCRdb copy retains only in-frame clones and omits some. The table records about 300,000 clones, roughly 86% of them present only once. Sequenced input: peripheral blood. The origin of the receptors is a woman in her twenties or thirties with COVID-19, enrolled during active disease. The CDR3 runs from the conserved cysteine through the conserved F or W. A D gene is named only where the DNA matches it firmly. Expanded clones are given a class, and other clones once, few, many or no size at all.

v_call	d_call	clone_size	j_call	cdr3_aa	cdr3_nt
TRBV7-6	TRBD2	-	TRBJ2-3	CASSRGGAGGDTQYF	TGTGCCAGCAGCCGCGGGGGGGCCGGTGGAGATACGCAGTATTTT
TRBV5-1	-	-	TRBJ2-3	CASSLERPDTQYF	TGCGCCAGCAGCTTGGAGCGTCCGGATACGCAGTATTTT
TRBV5-4	-	-	TRBJ1-5	CASSLDRDQPQHF	TGTGCCAGCAGCTTGGACAGGGATCAGCCCCAGCATTTT
TRBV24-1	-	-	TRBJ1-5	CATSEGGHQPQHF	TGTGCCACCAGTGAGGGCGGGCATCAGCCCCAGCATTTT
TRBV27	TRBD2	-	TRBJ2-1	CASSFSSGGDSYNEQFF	TGTGCCAGCAGTTTTTCTAGCGGGGGGGACTCCTACAATGAGCAGTTCTTC
TRBV27	TRBD1	-	TRBJ2-6	CASSRRTGTGANVLTF	TGTGCCAGCAGTCGGCGGACAGGGACTGGGGCCAACGTCCTGACTTTC
TRBV19	TRBD1	-	TRBJ1-5	CASSMATGGDLNSNQPQHF	TGTGCCAGTAGTATGGCAACAGGGGGCGACCTTAATAGCAATCAGCCCCAGCATTTT
TRBV27	TRBD2	once	TRBJ2-1	CASRSGRSSYNEQFF	TGTGCCAGCCGGAGCGGGAGGAGCTCCTACAATGAGCAGTTCTTC
TRBV11-3	TRBD2	-	TRBJ2-1	CASSLASGRNEQFF	TGTGCCAGCAGCTTAGCTAGCGGACGCAATGAGCAGTTCTTC
TRBV6-6	-	-	TRBJ2-2	CASHSRGTGELFF	TGTGCCAGCCATTCCCGGGGAACCGGGGAGCTGTTTTTT
TRBV19	-	-	TRBJ1-5	CASSVDSNQPQHF	TGTGCCAGTAGTGTGGACAGTAATCAGCCCCAGCATTTT
TRBV13	-	-	TRBJ1-1	CASSPGMGTEAFF	TGTGCCAGCAGCCCAGGGATGGGCACTGAAGCTTTCTTT
TRBV7-2	-	once	TRBJ2-1	CASSFAGLRNEQFF	TGTGCCAGCAGCTTTGCGGGGTTGCGCAATGAGCAGTTCTTC
TRBV21-1	-	-	TRBJ1-5	CASTEGQKRRGQPQHF	TGTGCCAGCACCGAGGGACAGAAGAGACGTGGTCAGCCCCAGCATTTT
TRBV2	TRBD1	-	TRBJ1-4	CASKQGAVRTNEKLFF	TGTGCCAGCAAACAGGGGGCTGTACGGACTAATGAAAAACTGTTTTTT
TRBV3-1/TRBV3-2	TRBD1	-	TRBJ1-4	CASIEQGAGGKLFF	TGTGCCAGCATCGAACAGGGGGCCGGGGGAAAACTGTTTTTT
TRBV6-1	-	-	TRBJ1-4	CASSEIVQGREKLFF	TGTGCCAGCAGTGAAATCGTACAGGGACGTGAAAAACTGTTTTTT
TRBV5-6	-	-	TRBJ2-2	CASSLTRLGELFF	TGTGCCAGCAGCCTTACGAGGCTCGGGGAGCTGTTTTTT
TRBV5-1	-	-	TRBJ2-7	CASREAITGLEQYF	TGCGCCAGCAGGGAAGCCATCACAGGGCTCGAGCAGTACTTC
TRBV27	-	-	TRBJ1-5	CASSAGQINQPQHF	TGTGCCAGCAGTGCCGGACAGATCAATCAGCCCCAGCATTTT
TRBV6-6	-	few	TRBJ2-2	CASSWIADTGELFF	TGTGCCAGCAGTTGGATAGCAGACACCGGGGAGCTGTTTTTT
TRBV24-1	TRBD1	-	TRBJ1-2	CATSDLSQGAIYGYTF	TGTGCCACCAGTGATTTGAGTCAGGGGGCAATCTATGGCTACACCTTC
TRBV30	-	-	TRBJ2-3	CAWSRAGSDTQYF	TGTGCCTGGAGTAGGGCGGGGTCAGATACGCAGTATTTT
TRBV7-9	-	once	TRBJ1-4	CASSYLGTIEKLFF	TGTGCCAGCAGCTACCTCGGGACAATCGAAAAACTGTTTTTT
TRBV7-8	-	-	TRBJ1-5	CASSSDSPGQPQHF	TGTGCCAGCAGCTCCGACTCTCCCGGTCAGCCCCAGCATTTT
TRBV21-1	-	-	TRBJ2-6	CASSPGQGGSGANVLTF	TGTGCCAGCAGCCCGGGACAGGGGGGCTCTGGGGCCAACGTCCTGACTTTC
TRBV5-4	-	-	TRBJ2-5	CASSLPGSQTQYF	TGTGCCAGCAGCTTGCCGGGTTCACAGACCCAGTACTTC
TRBV15	-	-	TRBJ2-4	CATSSGTGNIQYF	TGTGCCACCAGCAGCGGAACGGGGAACATTCAGTACTTC
TRBV6-5	TRBD1	-	TRBJ1-6	CASSYSRQGDSPLHF	TGTGCCAGCAGTTACTCCCGGCAGGGGGACTCACCCCTCCACTTT
TRBV29-1	TRBD1	-	TRBJ1-1	CSVGQGGYTEAFF	TGCAGCGTCGGACAGGGAGGATATACTGAAGCTTTCTTT
TRBV6-5	-	-	TRBJ1-2	CASKTAKLGYTF	TGTGCCAGCAAAACAGCCAAACTTGGCTACACCTTC
TRBV4-1	TRBD1	-	TRBJ1-3	CASRGQGASGNTIYF	TGCGCCAGCAGGGGACAGGGGGCCTCTGGAAACACCATATATTTT
TRBV19	-	-	TRBJ2-5	CASRGGWQGNQYF	TGTGCCAGTCGAGGGGGTTGGCAAGGGAACCAGTACTTC
TRBV7-2	TRBD1	-	TRBJ1-1	CASSETDRVKTEAFF	TGTGCCAGCAGCGAGACGGACAGGGTAAAAACTGAAGCTTTCTTT
TRBV2	TRBD2	-	TRBJ2-7	CASSESLAGYEQYF	TGTGCCAGCAGTGAATCCCTAGCGGGGTATGAGCAGTACTTC
TRBV5-1	TRBD1	once	TRBJ1-2	CASSAQGADYGYTF	TGCGCCAGCAGCGCACAGGGGGCCGACTATGGCTACACCTTC
TRBV25-1	-	-	TRBJ2-4	CASSGNIAEAKNIQYF	TGTGCCAGCAGTGGAAATATAGCGGAAGCCAAAAACATTCAGTACTTC
TRBV5-5	-	-	TRBJ2-7	CASSFVDNYEQYF	TGTGCCAGCAGCTTCGTGGACAACTACGAGCAGTACTTC
TRBV25-1	TRBD2	-	TRBJ2-5	CASTHPRNSGGAETQYF	TGTGCCAGCACTCACCCTAGGAATAGCGGGGGCGCAGAGACCCAGTACTTC
TRBV29-1	-	-	TRBJ2-7	CSAWTYWPSYEQYF	TGCAGCGCTTGGACATATTGGCCTTCATACGAGCAGTACTTC
TRBV6-5	TRBD1	-	TRBJ2-2	CASSPRDSPTGELFF	TGTGCCAGCAGTCCCCGGGACAGCCCCACCGGGGAGCTGTTTTTT
TRBV14	-	-	TRBJ2-1	CASSQDRYNEQFF	TGTGCCAGCAGCCAAGATCGCTACAATGAGCAGTTCTTC